This TCR beta chain was recovered during a study of cytomegalovirus exposure and HLA in healthy donors. General study results and limits: Three chains linked to CMV were shown in vitro to be specific for CMV antigens. It was taken for granted in presence/absence analyses that sequencing depth across donors was roughly uniform. Some V segments, TRBV6-2 and TRBV6-3 among them, were indistinguishable and were therefore excluded.

Only a few counts were recorded for this clone. The antigen is undetermined. Amplification used 60 Vbeta primers and 13 Jbeta primers. Data came from immunoSEQ multiplex PCR; TCRdb stores just in-frame clones and leaves some out. The top ten clones hold under 2% of a sample with 200,000 or so clones, 60% to 80% of them seen once. The CDR3 length is 13 residues. Germline V gene lookup returns CDR1 LNHDA and CDR2 SQIVND (reference sequence). The ends lost 8 bases at V and 4 bases at J; junction bases unmatched: 3. The clonotype was recovered from a man aged 18 to 35 in good health and CMV-seronegative. Sample: PBMCs. The genes are TRBV19 and TRBJ1-3; the match to TRBD1 covers 9 bases. The CDR3: CASRDRAGNTIYF. As DNA, the CDR3 is TGTGCCAGTCGGGACAGGGCAGGAAACACCATATATTTT.